This TCR beta chain was identified in a study of T cells in women clearing cervical HPV infection (dated by TCRdb to the late 2010s). Context from the whole study: Cases were 25 women with histologically confirmed HPV16-related CIN3 or worse, including 2 invasive cancers. Cases had a median age of about 35 years and controls had a median age of around 40, with no significant differences in baseline characteristics. Controls were around 24 women whose single incident HPV16 infection cleared within 12 months without precancer or cancer developing. In the parent cohort, some 9,900 women aged 18 or older were enrolled in Guanacaste, Costa Rica, during about 1992 to 1994 and then followed for less than nine years. Cases and controls were matched on age within five years and on year of sample collection. Since HLA typing was available for only a few women, HLA type could not be ruled out as a confounder. Nested within Costa Rica's Guanacaste HPV Natural History Study, an exploratory proof-of-principle case-control study compared TCR repertoires across cervical HPV16 outcomes. Among cases, blood sampling occurred a median of 149 days after lesion detection, with an interquartile range of about 80 to 200 days. Case blood was taken at the visit when the lesion was first identified, whereas control blood was taken when infection was no longer detected. Quality controls consisted of five blinded duplicates per group, for a total of some 60 samples made up of about 50 participants and about 10 replicates. What the authors observed across the whole study: By combining richness with V gene abundances, random forest classifiers separated cases from controls with an estimated AUC of 0.83. The cross-sectional design could not show whether the associations came before the infection or were a result of it, and neither effector/memory subsets nor HPV-specific T cells were isolated. CIN3+ cases had significantly higher TCR repertoire richness than controls across sequencing depths, but evenness did not differ between the groups. Because the number of T cells per sample was unknown, the richness differences could reflect varying T-cell content rather than repertoire biology. TRBV6-7 relative abundance was lower in cases than in controls (about 0.099% versus 0.17%; Bonferroni P = 0.0008).

In the case of this clone: Which antigen it targets is not known. The read is 3 residues too short to cover the CDR3 end, so that end is filled in from the germline J gene.

The immunoSEQ assay used multiplex PCR to amplify TCR beta CDR3 regions from an average of roughly 1,200 ng of genomic DNA per sample. Primer bias was corrected in the assay by using a complete synthetic TCR repertoire to establish an amplification baseline. The amplicons were sequenced using the Illumina platform. From the authors' description of their analysis: Sequences were error-corrected by clustering with frequency ratios and a modified nearest-neighbor algorithm, then analyzed in the immunoSEQ Analyzer with IMGT gene definitions. At each rarefaction depth, TCR richness and evenness were averaged over 20 rarefaction repeats, and samples with fewer sequences than the depth were excluded. Wilcoxon rank sum tests with FDR correction were used to compare relative abundances of V, D and J genes between the groups. For the blinded duplicates, the intraclass correlation was 90% to 97% for TCR richness and averaged 76.4% across 66 gene segments. The source is immuneACCESS, and TCRdb retained only in-frame sequences with V and J called. Part of the clones is not carried over; for the studies checked, unresolved V genes explain less than half of this, and the remainder is unexplained. The V and J calls and the clone size are those of that table, but D and trimming were determined from the DNA. The sample table gives 20,000 to 25,000 clones. Clones ranked in the top ten supply 20% to 25% of the sample.

Every participant had a single incident cervical HPV16 infection, and women with prevalent HPV16 infections were excluded. Cervical HPV DNA was detected with MY09/MY11 PCR, and genotyping was done with dot-blot hybridization. About 15 mL of heparinized blood were centrifuged, and the buffy coat was aliquoted, frozen at -30°C, then stored at -80°C. QIAGEN kits were used to extract genomic DNA from the buffy coat specimens. At the junction V is shortened by 3 bases and J by 5 bases; bases outside the gene matches: 10. From its cysteine to its phenylalanine, the CDR3 spans 15 amino acids. The DNA shown is the part of the CDR3 that was read: 36 bases, in frame from base 1. The germline V gene provides CDR1 SGHDT and CDR2 YYEEEE.

The rearrangement combines TRBV5-6 with TRBJ1-2; 7 bases in the middle match TRBD1. Sequenced sample: blood buffy coat. This TCR was sampled from a woman aged 18-70 years with a cervical HPV16 infection that either progressed to CIN3+ or cleared (not recorded which). CDR3 protein: CASSSGQSLAYGYTF. The DNA read from the CDR3 is TGTGCCAGCAGCTCGGGACAGTCATTGGCTTATGGC.